The 8 T cell receptor beta chains below were found in one sample sequenced in a study of beta chain features in type 1 diabetes. Study-level points and caveats: Across all four CD4+ subsets, people with type 1 diabetes showed modestly shorter TCRB CDR3s.

Expressed TCRB transcripts were sequenced because the isolated RNA had all been reverse transcribed beforehand. Clones were read by immunoSEQ multiplex PCR, and TCRdb kept only the in-frame ones, dropping some. This table has around 600,000 clones, 9.5% to 15% appearing once. These receptors have no known antigen. Material: naive CD4+ T cells from blood. The receptors originated from a man younger than 40 with type 1 diabetes.

CDR3 nucleotide sequence: TGTGCCAGCAGCCGTAGACAGACCTACGAGCAGTACTTC. Residues: CASSRRQTYEQYF. The chain uses TRBV7-2 and TRBJ2-7; maybe TRBD1 (5 bases). The CDR3 runs 13 residues. The germline V gene encodes CDR1 SGHTA and CDR2 FQGNSA. With 5 bases removed from V and 2 bases from J, the gap between germline ends came to 10 bases.

The table lists this clone with a few counts. This sequence joins TRBV10-3 and TRBJ2-2; D uncertain. V was cut by 8 bases and J by 2 bases, with 12 bases left in between. This CDR3 contains 14 residues. Germline lookup yields CDR1 ENHRY and CDR2 SYGVKD. The CDR3 here is CAILSSANTGELFF. The DNA of the CDR3 is TGTGCCATCCTGAGCAGCGCTAACACCGGGGAGCTGTTTTTT.

This clone has only a few counts. This chain uses TRBV2 with TRBJ2-7, with 10 bases fitting TRBD1. CDR1 and CDR2 (germline): SNHLY, FYNNEI. CDR3 size: 14 residues. With V trimmed by 6 bases and J by 0 bases, 2 bases remained unmatched. CDR3 protein: CASRGQGNSYEQYF. In DNA form, the CDR3 reads TGTGCCAGCAGGGGACAGGGGAACTCCTACGAGCAGTACTTC.

The chain is built from TRBV11-2 and TRBJ2-7, with TRBD1 identical over 9 bases. Looked up from germline, CDR1 is SGHAT and CDR2 is FQNNGV. The CDR3 length is 14 residues. V was pared by 2 bases and J by 3 bases, with 2 bases of the junction left unmatched. CDR3 loop: CASSLRDRVYEQYF. In DNA form, the CDR3 reads TGTGCCAGCAGCTTAAGGGACAGGGTCTACGAGCAGTACTTC.

The chain is built from TRBV10-3 and TRBJ1-4; 9 nucleotides match TRBD1. The CDR3 is 15 amino acids. The V gene end was trimmed by 2 bases and the J gene end by 5 bases; junction bases not matched to a gene: 3. Germline loops: CDR1 ENHRY, CDR2 SYGVKD. The CDR3: CAISERGQGNEKLFF. In nucleotides, the CDR3 is TGTGCCATCAGTGAGAGGGGACAGGGAAATGAAAAACTGTTTTTT.

This clone showed up just a few times. The chain employs TRBV25-1 and TRBJ2-3, with D possibly TRBD2 on 7 matching bases. The V end lost 7 bases, the J end lost 2 bases, and 22 bases lay between the germline ends. Germline CDR1 and CDR2: MGHDK and SYGVNS. The CDR3 covers 17 residues. The CDR3 sequence is CASTRTIGGANTDTQYF. The DNA of the CDR3 is TGTGCCAGCACCAGAACCATAGGGGGGGCTAACACAGATACGCAGTATTTT.

This rearrangement joins TRBV11-1 to TRBJ1-1; D gene unclear. The CDR3 runs 12 residues. Between the trimmed V and J ends, which lost 6 bases and 0 bases, there was a span of 5 bases. Germline lookup yields CDR1 SGHAT and CDR2 FQDESV (reference sequence). The CDR3 region is CASSQLNTEAFF. The CDR3 nucleotides are TGTGCCAGCAGTCAATTGAACACTGAAGCTTTCTTT. The complete variable domain, with remaining parts taken from reference TRBV11-1 and TRBJ1-1, reads EAEVAQSPRYKITEKSQAVAFWCDPISGHATLYWYRQILGQGPELLVQFQDESVVDDSQLPKDRFSAERLKGVDSTLKIQPAELGDSAMYLCASSQLNTEAFFGQGTRLTVV.

The V call is TRBV29-1, the J call TRBJ2-2; D not certain. CDR3 length equals 12 residues. CDR1 and CDR2 from the germline V gene are SQVTM and ANQGSEA. Trimming shortened V by 4 bases and J by 3 bases, and 6 bases separated the two germline ends. The CDR3: CSVVRYTGELFF. Here the CDR3 DNA reads TGCAGCGTTGTCAGATACACCGGGGAGCTGTTTTTT.